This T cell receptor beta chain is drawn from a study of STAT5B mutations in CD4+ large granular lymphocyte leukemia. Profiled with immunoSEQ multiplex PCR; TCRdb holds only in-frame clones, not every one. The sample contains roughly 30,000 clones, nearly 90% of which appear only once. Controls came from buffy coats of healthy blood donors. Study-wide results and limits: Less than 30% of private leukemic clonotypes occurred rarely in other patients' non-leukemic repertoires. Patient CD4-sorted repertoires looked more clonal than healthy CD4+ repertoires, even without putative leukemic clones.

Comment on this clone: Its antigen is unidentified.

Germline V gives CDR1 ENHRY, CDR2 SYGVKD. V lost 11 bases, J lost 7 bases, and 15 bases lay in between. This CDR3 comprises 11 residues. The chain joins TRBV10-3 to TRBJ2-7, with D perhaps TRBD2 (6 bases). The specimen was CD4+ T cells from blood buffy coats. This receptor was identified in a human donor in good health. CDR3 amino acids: CASGDDAEQYF. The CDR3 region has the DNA TGTGCCTCGGGGGATGACGCGGAGCAGTACTTC.